This T cell receptor beta chain was found in a study of OX40 agonist ivuxolimab in advanced cancers. The V and J ends lost 5 bases and 0 bases respectively, with 9 bases between them. The CDR3 runs 14 residues. Germline assignment: CDR1 MNHNY and CDR2 SVGAGI (reference sequence). Clones were sequenced by immunoSEQ multiplex PCR, and TCRdb holds only the in-frame ones, with some missing. The sample holds about 44,000 clones, 80% seen once. The chain couples TRBV6-6 to TRBJ2-3; the D is unclear. Sample: CD4+ or CD8+ T cells sorted from blood, taken in a trial of the OX40 agonist ivuxolimab. The sequence derives from an adult with an advanced solid tumor such as melanoma, head and neck, liver or kidney cancer. CDR3 bases: TGTGCCAGCAGTCTTAGATTCAGCACAGATACGCAGTATTTT. Protein: CASSLRFSTDTQYF.